This entry lists 27 T cell receptor beta chains sequenced from one sample in a study of Ad26.COV2.S vaccination and SARS-CoV-2 variants. The repertoire was sequenced with immunoSEQ multiplex PCR; TCRdb's copy has only in-frame clones and lacks some. The data contain around 300,000 clones, around 88% of them singletons. Regarding treatment: roughly 20 received Ad26.COV2.S at low or high dose, single or two shots; a few received placebo; per-sample allocation not given. The samples date from day 63 after the first vaccine or placebo injection. This material consisted of peripheral blood, taken in a trial of Ad26.COV2.S vaccine versus placebo. These receptor sequences come from a person aged 18-60 years who received the Ad26.COV2.S COVID-19 vaccine or a placebo.

This CDR3 reads CASSMSGNYGYTF. The CDR3 nucleotides are TGTGCCAGCAGTATGTCGGGAAACTATGGCTACACCTTC. The chain uses TRBV6-6 and TRBJ1-2; D gene ambiguous. From germline, CDR1 is MNHNY and CDR2 SVGAGI (reference sequence). V shed 5 bases and J shed 2 bases, with 9 bases lying between them. The length of the CDR3 is 13 residues.

The genes are TRBV6-5 and TRBJ2-7, with a weak D call TRBD1 (6 bases). Germline V gene lookup returns CDR1 MNHEY and CDR2 SVGAGI. Trimming left V 8 bases short and J 6 bases short, with 17 bases between. This CDR3 contains 13 residues. The CDR3 spells CASSPRPRGEQYF. The DNA for the CDR3 is TGTGCCAGCTCCCCTCGCCCCAGGGGCGAGCAGTACTTC.

The V and J genes are TRBV7-3 and TRBJ1-1; unclear D gene. The germline CDR1 and CDR2 sequences are SGHTA and FQGTGA. V lost 5 bases and J lost 1, with 8 bases in between. This CDR3 spans 13 amino acids. Here the CDR3 reads CASSQTPNTEAFF. The CDR3 nucleotides read TGTGCCAGCAGCCAGACACCGAACACTGAAGCTTTCTTT.

The chain recombines TRBV5-5 with TRBJ2-3; a possible D gene is TRBD1 (6 bases). V lost 2 bases, J lost 1 base, and 8 bases lay in between. This CDR3 spans 14 amino acids. CDR1 and CDR2 from the germline V gene are SGHKS and YYEKEE (reference sequence). The CDR3 region is CASSLHRGTDTQYF. The CDR3 DNA reads as TGTGCCAGCAGCTTACACAGGGGCACAGATACGCAGTATTTT.

The CDR3 DNA reads TGCAGCGCCGGGGGAGCGGGGAACGAGCAGTACTTC. Translation gives CSAGGAGNEQYF. The chain couples TRBV29-1 to TRBJ2-7; 7 bases line up with TRBD2. The trim removed 7 bases at V and 5 bases at J, leaving 8 bases unmatched. The CDR3 is made up of 12 amino acids. Germline values: CDR1 SQVTM, CDR2 ANQGSEA.

The V gene is TRBV6-4, the J gene TRBJ1-5, with TRBD1 identical over 7 bases. CDR3 size: 14 residues. With 4 bases clipped from V and 0 bases from J, the junction kept 0 bases outside the gene matches. Germline V CDR1 and CDR2: MRHNA, SNTAGT. CDR3 loop: CASSGTGSNQPQHF. CDR3 DNA: TGTGCCAGCAGTGGGACAGGTAGCAATCAGCCCCAGCATTTT.

J is TRBJ2-1 and V is TRBV13, with TRBD2 matching over 8 bases. CDR3 length: 15 amino acids. With 5 bases clipped from V and 8 bases from J, the junction kept 11 bases outside the gene matches. CDR1 is PRHDT and CDR2 is FYEKMQ in the germline V gene (reference sequence). CDR3 DNA sequence: TGTGCCAGCAGCCTAGTCCCGACTAGCGAGGATGAGCAGTTCTTC. This sequence encodes CASSLVPTSEDEQFF. Drawing the rest from reference TRBV13 and TRBJ2-1, the complete variable domain is AAGVIQSPRHLIKEKRETATLKCYPIPRHDTVYWYQQGPGQDPQFLISFYEKMQSDKGSIPDRFSAQQFSDYHSELNMSSLELGDSALYFCASSLVPTSEDEQFFGPGTRLTVL.

This chain uses TRBV6-1 with TRBJ2-1; 7 bases fit TRBD2. CDR1 MNHNS and CDR2 SASEGT come from the germline V gene. With 4 bases clipped from V and 4 bases from J, the junction kept 10 bases outside the gene matches. The CDR3 has 16 amino acids. The CDR3 loop reads CASSGSARGYYNEQFF. The CDR3 DNA reads TGTGCCAGCAGTGGGTCCGCGCGGGGGTATTACAATGAGCAGTTCTTC.

This rearrangement joins TRBV5-1 to TRBJ2-7; 11 bases match TRBD2. The CDR3 sequence is 16 residues long. Germline lookup yields CDR1 SGHRS and CDR2 YFSETQ. Trimming removed 4 bases from V and 0 bases from J; junction bases left unmatched: 6. CDR3 nucleotides: TGCGCCAGCAGCCCGGCCGGGACTAGCGGCTCCTACGAGCAGTACTTC. This gives the protein CASSPAGTSGSYEQYF.

The V gene is TRBV11-2, the J gene TRBJ2-7, with unresolved D. The germline V and J ends were trimmed by 5 bases and 0 bases, with 8 bases remaining between them. The CDR3 runs 13 residues. Per the germline V gene, CDR1 is SGHAT and CDR2 is FQNNGV. The CDR3 DNA reads TGTGCCAGCAGCGCCGACCACTCCTACGAGCAGTACTTC. Protein sequence: CASSADHSYEQYF.

The rearrangement uses TRBV5-4 and TRBJ2-1, with TRBD1 matching 7 bases. V gave up 4 bases and J gave up 5 bases; unmatched junction bases: 9. The CDR3 totals 15 residues. Germline CDR1 SGHNT, CDR2 YYREEE (reference sequence). The CDR3 protein is CASSHGQVKNNEQFF. The CDR3 DNA follows: TGTGCCAGCAGCCACGGACAGGTTAAGAACAATGAGCAGTTCTTC.

The chain combines TRBV5-1 with TRBJ2-3, with no clear D. Trimming removed 0 bases at V and 0 bases at J, with 5 bases between. Germline CDR1 is SGHRS and CDR2 is YFSETQ. The CDR3 loop spans 14 amino acids. The CDR3 loop reads CASSLVASTDTQYF. The CDR3 bases are TGCGCCAGCAGCTTGGTGGCTAGCACAGATACGCAGTATTTT.

The rearrangement links TRBV28 to TRBJ1-1; TRBD1 agrees at 8 bases. Germline lookup yields CDR1 MDHEN and CDR2 SYDVKM. The CDR3 length is 16 residues. J was trimmed by 0 bases and V by 3 bases; bases with no gene match: 6. The CDR3 spells CASSFRTGSMNTEAFF. The CDR3 DNA is TGTGCCAGCAGTTTCCGGACAGGGAGCATGAACACTGAAGCTTTCTTT.

The chain has TRBV7-9 and TRBJ1-6, with a tentative D call TRBD1 (5 bases). CDR1 and CDR2 from the germline V gene are SEHNR and FQNEAQ (reference sequence). This CDR3 region has 14 residues. V was pared by 6 bases and J by 9 bases, with 15 bases between. The CDR3 loop is CASRSTGEASPLHF. CDR3 sequence (DNA): TGTGCCAGCAGGTCTACAGGAGAGGCTTCACCCCTCCACTTT. Variable domain in full (rest from reference TRBV7-9 and TRBJ1-6): DTGVSQNPRHKITKRGQNVTFRCDPISEHNRLYWYRQTLGQGPEFLTYFQNEAQLEKSRLLSDRFSAERPKGSFSTLEIQRTEQGDSAMYLCASRSTGEASPLHFGNGTRLTVT.

The chain combines TRBV4-1 with TRBJ2-1, with 10 positions matching TRBD2. Germline V gene data show CDR1 as MGHRA and CDR2 as YSYEKL. The CDR3 extends over 16 amino acids. With 5 bases clipped from V and 5 bases from J, the junction kept 9 bases outside the gene matches. CDR3 DNA sequence: TGCGCCAGCAGCTGGATGATAGCGGGGGGAAACAATGAGCAGTTCTTC. Its protein product is CASSWMIAGGNNEQFF.

V usage is TRBV28 and J usage is TRBJ2-7; 7 bases are a match to TRBD2. The CDR3 loop spans 14 amino acids. Per germline, CDR1 MDHEN and CDR2 SYDVKM. J was trimmed by 3 bases and V by 5 bases; bases with no gene match: 7. The CDR3 nucleotides are TGTGCCAGCAGTCAACTAGCGCTAAACTACGAGCAGTACTTC. The encoded protein is CASSQLALNYEQYF.

The chain joins TRBV15 to TRBJ2-1, with D hard to call. Per the germline V gene, CDR1 is LNHNV and CDR2 is YYDKDF (reference sequence). There are 15 residues in the CDR3. Trimming shortened V by 6 bases and J by 0 bases, and 12 bases separated the two germline ends. The CDR3 sequence: CATRESASSYNEQFF. The CDR3 DNA is TGTGCCACCAGAGAGAGCGCCAGCTCCTACAATGAGCAGTTCTTC.

This chain links TRBV5-5 with TRBJ2-7; D could derive from TRBD1 or TRBD2 (6 bases each). Germline loops: CDR1 SGHKS, CDR2 YYEKEE (reference sequence). Deletions cut 4 bases from V and 6 bases from J, with 26 bases between. This CDR3 comprises 17 residues. CDR3 amino acids: CASSLSRGAVRMAEQYF. The CDR3 region has the DNA TGTGCCAGCAGCCTCAGTAGGGGGGCAGTTCGTATGGCCGAGCAGTACTTC.

The rearrangement uses TRBV10-2 and TRBJ1-3; D is ambiguous. V was trimmed by 2 bases and J by 8 bases, leaving 22 bases between them. CDR3 size: 17 residues. In germline, CDR1 is WSHSY, CDR2 SAAADI. The CDR3 bases are TGCGCCAGCAGTGAGCTTGACGGCCCTCCATCGTCGGACACCATATATTTT. This encodes CASSELDGPPSSDTIYF.

This chain connects TRBV7-3 to TRBJ2-1; 13 positions agree with TRBD2. Trimming removed 4 bases from V and 7 bases from J; junction bases left unmatched: 4. CDR1 and CDR2 (germline): SGHTA, FQGTGA. The length of the CDR3 is 15 residues. The CDR3 bases are TGTGCCAGCAGCTCCGGACTAGCGGGGGTAAATGAGCAGTTCTTC. It yields the protein CASSSGLAGVNEQFF.

The chain links TRBV7-3 to TRBJ1-4; tentatively, D is TRBD1 (6 bases). CDR3 length: 15 residues. V was clipped by 5 bases and J by 7 bases, with 17 bases between them. Germline values: CDR1 SGHTA, CDR2 FQGTGA. CDR3 loop: CASSAYRVGTEKLFF. The CDR3 DNA reads as TGTGCCAGCAGCGCCTACAGGGTAGGTACTGAAAAACTGTTTTTT. Drawing the rest from reference TRBV7-3 and TRBJ1-4, the complete variable domain is GAGVSQTPSNKVTEKGKYVELRCDPISGHTALYWYRQSLGQGPEFLIYFQGTGAADDSGLPNDRFFAVRPEGSVSTLKIQRTERGDSAVYLCASSAYRVGTEKLFFGSGTQLSVL.

This chain connects TRBV25-1 to TRBJ2-5; TRBD1 might be the D (6 bases). Germline V CDR1 and CDR2: MGHDK, SYGVNS. The ends were cut back, 3 bases at V and 4 bases at J, with 12 bases in the middle. CDR3 length: 14 residues. The DNA for the CDR3 is TGTGCCAGCAGTGATAGGGCCAGGGGAGAGACCCAGTACTTC. Encoded protein: CASSDRARGETQYF.

This chain uses TRBV9 with TRBJ2-6, with D perhaps matching TRBD1 or TRBD2 (6 bases each). The germline gives CDR1 SGDLS, CDR2 YYNGEE. V lost 0 bases, J lost 0 bases, and 13 bases lay in between. The CDR3 length is 18 residues. CDR3 region: CASSVDGGLLSGANVLTF. The CDR3 DNA follows: TGTGCCAGCAGCGTAGATGGGGGGCTCCTCTCTGGGGCCAACGTCCTGACTTTC.

This sequence joins TRBV11-2 and TRBJ2-3; 10 bases fit TRBD2. CDR3 length equals 14 residues. The germline V gene has CDR1 SGHAT and CDR2 FQNNGV. J lost 12 bases, V lost 3 bases, and 9 bases had no gene match. The CDR3 coding sequence is TGTGCCAGCAGCTTGAGTCGAGAGCGGGGGGGACAGTATTTT. This codes for CASSLSRERGGQYF.

V is TRBV7-8 and J is TRBJ1-2; D possibly corresponds to TRBD1 (5 bases). Germline V gene data show CDR1 as SGHVS and CDR2 as FQNEAQ. The V end lost 1 base, the J end lost 4 bases, and 13 bases lay between the germline ends. The CDR3 sequence is 15 residues long. The chain's CDR3 is CASSLDGQGGYGYTF. The CDR3 bases are TGTGCCAGCAGCTTAGATGGGCAGGGAGGCTATGGCTACACCTTC.

The chain combines TRBV19 with TRBJ1-3; 7 bases are shared with TRBD1. V dropped 5 bases and J dropped 1; count of bases not matched to a gene: 5. Germline V CDR1 and CDR2: LNHDA, SQIVND (reference sequence). This CDR3 spans 15 amino acids. CDR3 DNA sequence: TGTGCCAGTAGTCACAGGGGAGGGTCTGGAAACACCATATATTTT. Residues: CASSHRGGSGNTIYF.

This sequence joins TRBV28 and TRBJ1-5, with TRBD1 as a possible D gene (5 bases). Trimming took off 5 bases at V and 0 bases at J, with 11 bases between the two ends. Germline loops: CDR1 MDHEN, CDR2 SYDVKM. The CDR3 loop spans 15 amino acids. CDR3 DNA sequence: TGTGCCAGCAGTACCGGGGCCGATAGCAATCAGCCCCAGCATTTT. Translating gives CASSTGADSNQPQHF.